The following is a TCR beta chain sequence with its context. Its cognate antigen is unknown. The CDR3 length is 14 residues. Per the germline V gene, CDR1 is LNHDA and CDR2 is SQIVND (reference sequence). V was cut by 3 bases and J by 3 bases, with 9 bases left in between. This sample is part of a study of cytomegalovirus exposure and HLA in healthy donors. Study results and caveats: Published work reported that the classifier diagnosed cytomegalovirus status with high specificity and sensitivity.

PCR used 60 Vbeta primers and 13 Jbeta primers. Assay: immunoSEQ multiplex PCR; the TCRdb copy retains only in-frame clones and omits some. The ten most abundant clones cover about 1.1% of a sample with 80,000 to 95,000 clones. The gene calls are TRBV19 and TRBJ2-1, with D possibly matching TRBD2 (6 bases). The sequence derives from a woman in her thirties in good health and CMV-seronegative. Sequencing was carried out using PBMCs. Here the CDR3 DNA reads TGTGCCAGTAGTATGCGGGGCAGCTACAATGAGCAGTTCTTC. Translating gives CASSMRGSYNEQFF.